The rows below give T cell receptor beta chains drawn from one sample of a study of T cell responses to AZD1222 COVID-19 vaccine. Method: immunoSEQ multiplex PCR; TCRdb's copy keeps in-frame clones and lacks some. The sample lists about 81,000 clones, roughly 90% seen once, with around 8% in the top ten. Sample: peripheral blood, taken 28 days after the second AZD1222 dose. These receptors came from an adult who received the AZD1222 COVID-19 vaccine. The CDR3 runs from the conserved cysteine through the conserved F or W. D genes are given only for firm matches. Expanded clones are given a class, and other clones once, few, many or no size at all.

v_gene: TRBV5-1
d_gene: TRBD1
j_gene: TRBJ2-1
abundance: NA
CDR3nt: TGCGCCAGCAGCTTGGGCCGGACAGGGTTTATTGGTGAGCAGTTCTTC
CDR3aa: CASSLGRTGFIGEQFF

v_gene: TRBV10-3
d_gene: NA
j_gene: TRBJ2-1
abundance: NA
CDR3nt: TGTGCCATCAGTTCCGGGACTCCTTACAATGAGCAGTTCTTC
CDR3aa: CAISSGTPYNEQFF

v_gene: TRBV30
d_gene: NA
j_gene: TRBJ1-1
abundance: NA
CDR3nt: TGTGCCTGGAGCGGCAGGGGACGGGCTGCGGCTTTCTTT
CDR3aa: CAWSGRGRAAAFF

v_gene: TRBV28
d_gene: NA
j_gene: TRBJ1-4
abundance: NA
CDR3nt: TGTGCCAGCAGTTTATCGGGGGCAGCTAATGAAAAACTGTTTTTT
CDR3aa: CASSLSGAANEKLFF

v_gene: TRBV14
d_gene: TRBD2
j_gene: TRBJ2-2
abundance: NA
CDR3nt: TGTGCCAGCAGCGAGAGCGGGAGTATTACCGGGGAGCTGTTTTTT
CDR3aa: CASSESGSITGELFF

v_gene: TRBV6-2/TRBV6-3
d_gene: TRBD1
j_gene: TRBJ1-1
abundance: few
CDR3nt: TGTGCCAGCAGTTCACACAGGGGAATGAACACTGAAGCTTTCTTT
CDR3aa: CASSSHRGMNTEAFF

v_gene: TRBV19
d_gene: TRBD2
j_gene: TRBJ2-5
abundance: NA
CDR3nt: TGTGCCAGTAGTATCGGTAGCGGGAGTCGCCAAGAGACCCAGTACTTC
CDR3aa: CASSIGSGSRQETQYF

v_gene: TRBV9
d_gene: NA
j_gene: TRBJ1-1
abundance: NA
CDR3nt: TGTGCCAGCAGCGTAACGGGGAACACTGAAGCTTTCTTT
CDR3aa: CASSVTGNTEAFF

v_gene: TRBV3-1/TRBV3-2
d_gene: NA
j_gene: TRBJ2-1
abundance: NA
CDR3nt: TGTGCCAGCAGCCAGGGGACTCCTAACAATGAGCAGTTCTTC
CDR3aa: CASSQGTPNNEQFF

v_gene: TRBV28
d_gene: NA
j_gene: TRBJ1-1
abundance: NA
CDR3nt: TGTGCCAGCACCCTATCCGGGTTCCGTGAAGCTTTCTTT
CDR3aa: CASTLSGFREAFF